What follows are 2 T cell receptor beta chains derived from one specimen sequenced in a study of Ad26.COV2.S vaccination and SARS-CoV-2 variants. Treatment given: around 19 received Ad26.COV2.S at low or high dose, single or two shots; roughly 5 received placebo; per-sample allocation not given. Sample collection was performed on day 63 after the first vaccine or placebo injection. TCRdb's copy holds only in-frame clones and misses some; the assay was immunoSEQ multiplex PCR. This sample has roughly 400,000 clones, with less than 95% found just once. The specimen was peripheral blood, collected in a trial of Ad26.COV2.S vaccine versus placebo. These receptors were obtained from a person between 18 and 65 years old who received the Ad26.COV2.S COVID-19 vaccine or a placebo.

The J gene is TRBJ2-4, the V gene TRBV5-6; no clear D. V lost 0 bases to trimming and J lost 6 bases, with 10 bases between them. CDR1 and CDR2 (germline): SGHDT, YYEEEE. There are 14 residues in the CDR3. CDR3 sequence reads: CASSLVNRRNIQYF. In DNA, the CDR3 is TGTGCCAGCAGCTTGGTTAATAGGAGAAACATTCAGTACTTC.

This chain connects TRBV27 to TRBJ2-7; D remains ambiguous. The CDR3 extends over 13 amino acids. The germline V gene has CDR1 MNHEY and CDR2 SMNVEV (reference sequence). V was clipped by 2 bases and J by 8 bases, with 13 bases between them. CDR3 nucleotides: TGTGCCAGCAGTTTAAGCCAGGATCGTAAGCAGTACTTC. Translating gives CASSLSQDRKQYF.